Listed below are T cell receptor beta chains from one sample, sequenced in a study of pediatric ulcerative colitis. Only in-frame clones appear in the TCRdb table, and some are missing; sequencing was by immunoSEQ multiplex PCR. This table has 64,000 or so clones, 77% appearing once. Specimen: blood. The receptor source for this set is a boy under 18 with moderate ulcerative colitis. Both conserved end residues are part of each CDR3. Fields, in order: V gene, CDR3 protein.

v_gene: TRBV5-1; CDR3aa: CASSTPGGVGLFF
v_gene: TRBV20-1; CDR3aa: CSTPNYGYTF
v_gene: TRBV5-4; CDR3aa: CASRTGTGGGANVLTF
v_gene: TRBV7-9; CDR3aa: CASSALAGGPTDTQYF
v_gene: TRBV20-1; CDR3aa: CSARDDGYTF
v_gene: TRBV30; CDR3aa: CAWSIRGSGNEQFF
v_gene: TRBV13; CDR3aa: CASSQTGRSSYEQYF
v_gene: TRBV27; CDR3aa: CASSLRRSSYNEQFF
v_gene: TRBV5-6; CDR3aa: CASSLGLEPGQGAFLAFF
v_gene: TRBV6-5; CDR3aa: CASSWDIREKLFF
v_gene: TRBV13; CDR3aa: CASSAPGRYGETQYF
v_gene: TRBV5-4; CDR3aa: CASSLTSGGLYEQYF
v_gene: TRBV27; CDR3aa: CASRVSGYNEQFF
v_gene: TRBV6-1; CDR3aa: CASITGLSTGELFF
v_gene: TRBV7-6; CDR3aa: CASSLRLNTEAFF
v_gene: TRBV10-1; CDR3aa: CASSDRGLDEQYF
v_gene: TRBV18; CDR3aa: CASSPLARGAVSEQYF
v_gene: TRBV5-1; CDR3aa: CASSLGGSGRVLTDTQYF
v_gene: TRBV10-3; CDR3aa: CAISEQGSRYGYTF
v_gene: TRBV14; CDR3aa: CASSQEGLYSSGLATSTDTQYF
v_gene: TRBV27; CDR3aa: CASSLRDPHYNEQFF
v_gene: TRBV4-1; CDR3aa: CASSPGRFEAFF
v_gene: TRBV27; CDR3aa: CASSWGPVNEQYF
v_gene: TRBV4-1; CDR3aa: CASSQPFPGPWNTEAFF
v_gene: TRBV29-1; CDR3aa: CSVDTREKLFF
v_gene: TRBV2; CDR3aa: CASSEEAPLLYGYTF
v_gene: TRBV27; CDR3aa: CASSFLAGAGGELFF
v_gene: TRBV12-5; CDR3aa: CASGLVPPGYGYTF
v_gene: TRBV15; CDR3aa: CATGQDNQPQHF
v_gene: TRBV30; CDR3aa: CAWAQGATGYTF
v_gene: TRBV30; CDR3aa: CASGEGRGDYTF
v_gene: TRBV5-4; CDR3aa: CASSPTEPSGNTIYF
v_gene: TRBV5-1; CDR3aa: CASSGTGYQDNYGYTF
v_gene: TRBV19; CDR3aa: CASSIAGQGGEKLFF
v_gene: TRBV10-1; CDR3aa: CASMEPNTGELFF
v_gene: TRBV5-4; CDR3aa: CASSSAWGEQFF
v_gene: TRBV30; CDR3aa: CAWGRGGNQPQHF
v_gene: TRBV19; CDR3aa: CASSIGGSGAGELFF
v_gene: TRBV6-1; CDR3aa: CASGYSPTSYEQYF
v_gene: TRBV4-1; CDR3aa: CASSHTGNTEAFF
v_gene: TRBV27; CDR3aa: CASSLRGQNTEAFF
v_gene: TRBV5-6; CDR3aa: CASSLLRGGDYGYTF
v_gene: TRBV19; CDR3aa: CASSPRGPSEQYF
v_gene: TRBV7-9; CDR3aa: CASSTSGTGGSGNTIYF
v_gene: TRBV2; CDR3aa: CASGLAGETQYF
v_gene: TRBV19; CDR3aa: CASSSRLAGVDTQYF
v_gene: TRBV29-1; CDR3aa: CSVDGSGSRTDTQYF
v_gene: TRBV11-2; CDR3aa: CASSLAPDGYEQYF